The sequence of this T cell receptor (beta chain) was determined in a study of regulatory T cells in long-lasting Graves disease. Study details: Persistence in Graves' disease required over 5 years of antithyroid drugs plus positive TSH receptor antibodies.

The time point was: persistent/refractory GD, antithyroid drugs over 5 years with positive TRAb. From PBMCs, RNA was extracted and then used to make the TCR library. Construction of the TCR beta libraries employed iRepertoire HTBI primers in conjunction with Arm-PCR of CDR3 regions. TCRdb independently ran MiXCR on the multiplex PCR reads; one entry per CDR3 protein. This sample has fewer than 400,000 distinct CDR3 sequences, with about a fifth found just once. This TCR was recovered from a female donor with Graves disease. The sample in question was peripheral blood mononuclear cells (PBMCs), obtained when the disease was refractory, from a patient treated with antithyroid drugs.

The CDR3 nucleotides are TGTGCCATCAGTGAGGTCGGCAGGGCTTACGAGCAGTACTTC. This encodes CAISEVGRAYEQYF. The gene calls are TRBV10-3 and TRBJ2-7; D is possibly TRBD1 (5 bases). The ends were cut back, 2 bases at V and 4 bases at J, with 12 bases in the middle. Germline values: CDR1 ENHRY, CDR2 SYGVKD. CDR3 size: 14 residues.